This T cell receptor beta chain stems from a study of shared clonotypes between healthy human individuals. TCRdb keeps only in-frame clones here, not all; method: immunoSEQ multiplex PCR. This table holds about 1.5 million clones, roughly 96% found once. This CDR3 has 15 amino acids. V lost 0 bases, J lost 0 bases, and 5 bases lay in between. Germline V gene data show CDR1 as SGHTA and CDR2 as FQGNSA. Input material: naive CD4+ T cells sorted from blood. Indicated subset: CD45RA+ positively selected. This clonotype was obtained from a man under 40 in good health. The rearrangement joins TRBV7-2 to TRBJ2-2; no clear D. The CDR3 DNA follows: TGTGCCAGCAGCTTAGCAGCCACGAACACCGGGGAGCTGTTTTTT. This sequence encodes CASSLAATNTGELFF.